The rows below give T cell receptor beta chains drawn from one sample of a study of OX40 agonist ivuxolimab in advanced cancers. Clones were read by immunoSEQ multiplex PCR, and TCRdb kept only the in-frame ones, dropping some. The sample has roughly 48,000 clones, 87% seen once. Sequenced material: CD4+ or CD8+ T cells sorted from blood, taken in a trial of the OX40 agonist ivuxolimab. Receptor source: an adult with an advanced solid tumor such as melanoma, head and neck, liver or kidney cancer. CDR3s include the opening cysteine and the closing phenylalanine or tryptophan. Fields, in order: J gene, V gene, CDR3 protein.

J gene: TRBJ2-5; V gene: TRBV7-9; CDR3 protein: CASSLVVSLPQYF
J gene: TRBJ2-1; V gene: TRBV9; CDR3 protein: CASSVDGGEQFF
J gene: TRBJ1-2; V gene: TRBV5-6; CDR3 protein: CASSFAGQGHYGYTF
J gene: TRBJ1-1; V gene: TRBV27; CDR3 protein: CASSPRTGHTEAFF
J gene: TRBJ1-1; V gene: TRBV21-1; CDR3 protein: CASRIGIAIRTEAFF
J gene: TRBJ2-7; V gene: TRBV9; CDR3 protein: CASSPGSGTGTYEQYF
J gene: TRBJ1-3; V gene: TRBV29-1; CDR3 protein: CSVDRTGVGNTIYF
J gene: TRBJ1-5; V gene: TRBV28; CDR3 protein: CASSLASAGNQPQHF
J gene: TRBJ2-3; V gene: TRBV10-1; CDR3 protein: CASSEGLSLGKITDTQYF
J gene: TRBJ1-1; V gene: TRBV6-1; CDR3 protein: CAHRQGITEAFF
J gene: TRBJ1-1; V gene: TRBV6-6; CDR3 protein: CASSSYAANTEAFF
J gene: -; V gene: TRBV13; CDR3 protein: CASSLRGSYEQYF
J gene: TRBJ2-2; V gene: TRBV5-6; CDR3 protein: CASSRDPDRDLRELFF
J gene: TRBJ2-7; V gene: TRBV4-3; CDR3 protein: CASSQGTRDYEQYF
J gene: TRBJ2-7; V gene: TRBV5-4; CDR3 protein: CASSMTGGGEQYF
J gene: TRBJ2-1; V gene: TRBV9; CDR3 protein: CASSAVLGNRNNEQFF
J gene: TRBJ2-7; V gene: TRBV6-5; CDR3 protein: CASSYSLDSSYEQYF
J gene: TRBJ1-1; V gene: TRBV9; CDR3 protein: CASGRGTSGAEAFF
J gene: TRBJ2-2; V gene: TRBV29-1; CDR3 protein: CSVKGGGRAGELFF
J gene: TRBJ2-2; V gene: TRBV9; CDR3 protein: CASSVEGLANTGELFF
J gene: TRBJ2-7; V gene: TRBV7-9; CDR3 protein: CASSLGDFQNYEQYF
J gene: TRBJ2-1; V gene: TRBV23-1; CDR3 protein: CASSRGNEQFF
J gene: TRBJ1-6; V gene: TRBV19; CDR3 protein: CASSIGVDPSPLHF
J gene: TRBJ1-2; V gene: TRBV7-9; CDR3 protein: CASSLKAGTADYGYTF